This TCR beta chain was identified in a study of blood T cell repertoires in COVID-19. In the study's own analysis: Cell counts per sample came from amplifying reference gene primers. Assay used: immunoSEQ multiplex PCR; TCRdb lists only in-frame clones, some missing. The DNA gave D and trimming, while V, J and clone size come from that table. The data show roughly 200,000 clones, roughly 82% seen once. CDR1 is LNHDA, CDR2 SQIVND, per germline (reference sequence). This CDR3 has 15 residues. V was cut by 7 bases and J by 1 base, with 14 bases left in between. This receptor was obtained from a human donor in a cohort sampled during active COVID-19. The sequenced material came from peripheral blood. This sequence joins TRBV19 and TRBJ1-5; TRBD1 might be the D (5 bases). CDR3 coding DNA: TGTGCCAGTACCGACCGGGCAGGGAGCAATCAGCCCCAGCATTTT. It is translated as CASTDRAGSNQPQHF.